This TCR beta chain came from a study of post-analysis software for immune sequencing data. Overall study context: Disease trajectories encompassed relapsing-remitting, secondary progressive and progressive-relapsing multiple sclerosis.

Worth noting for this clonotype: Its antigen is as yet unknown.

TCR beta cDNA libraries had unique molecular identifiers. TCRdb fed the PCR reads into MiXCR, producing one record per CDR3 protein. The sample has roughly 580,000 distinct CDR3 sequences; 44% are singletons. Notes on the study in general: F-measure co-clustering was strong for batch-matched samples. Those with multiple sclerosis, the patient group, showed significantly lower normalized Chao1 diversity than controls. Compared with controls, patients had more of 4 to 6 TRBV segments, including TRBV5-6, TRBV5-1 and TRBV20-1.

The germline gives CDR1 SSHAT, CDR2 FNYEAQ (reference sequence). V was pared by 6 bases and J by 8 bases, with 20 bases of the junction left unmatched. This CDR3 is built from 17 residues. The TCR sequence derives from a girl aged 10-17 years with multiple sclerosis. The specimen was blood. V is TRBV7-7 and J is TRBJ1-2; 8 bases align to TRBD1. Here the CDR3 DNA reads TGTGCCAGCAGGGACAATGGGGGAGGACAGGGATTGAACGGCTACACCTTC. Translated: CASRDNGGGQGLNGYTF.